Listed here are 21 T cell receptor beta chains from one sample, sequenced in a study of T cells after yellow fever vaccination. TCRdb re-called the 5' RACE reads with MiXCR, one entry per CDR3 protein. The sample shows 620,000 or so distinct CDR3 sequences, about 15% of them seen only once. This material consisted of PBMCs, taken about 5 days after the first yellow fever vaccination. Every receptor here comes from a young man who received the YFV17D yellow fever vaccine.

This clonotype was seen more than once but under ten times. This chain links TRBV7-6 with TRBJ2-3, with TRBD2 matching 7 bases. The germline V gene encodes CDR1 SGHVS and CDR2 FNYEAQ. This CDR3 contains 17 residues. V dropped 2 bases and J dropped 1; count of bases not matched to a gene: 9. The DNA for the CDR3 is TGTGCCAGCAGCTTAACTACGTCGGCGGGGGGCACAGATACGCAGTATTTT. This codes for CASSLTTSAGGTDTQYF.

This clonotype showed up just a few times. The chain uses TRBV6-2 or TRBV6-3 and TRBJ2-3, with TRBD2 matching over 11 bases. J gave up 4 bases and V 2 bases, and 8 bases lay outside the gene matches. The CDR3 loop spans 17 amino acids. Germline V gives CDR1 MNHEY, CDR2 SVGEGT. DNA of the CDR3: TGTGCCAGCAGTTACACGCCTAGCGGGGGGATCTCAGATACGCAGTATTTT. Amino acid sequence: CASSYTPSGGISDTQYF.

This clonotype was seen repeatedly, ten times or more. The genes are TRBV3-1 and TRBJ2-5, with TRBD1 matching 9 bases. Germline values: CDR1 LGHDT, CDR2 YNNKEL (reference sequence). V lost 1 base to trimming and J lost 3 bases; unmatched junction nucleotides: 6. The CDR3 is made up of 16 amino acids. In DNA form, the CDR3 reads TGTGCCAGCAGCCAAGCTAGGGACAGGGTAAAAGAGACCCAGTACTTC. As protein: CASSQARDRVKETQYF.

This clonotype was counted only a few times. The chain couples TRBV10-3 to TRBJ2-1, with a possible D match to TRBD2 (6 bases). Germline V gene data show CDR1 as ENHRY and CDR2 as SYGVKD. The germline V and J ends were trimmed by 6 bases and 6 bases, with 6 bases remaining between them. CDR3 length equals 11 residues. The CDR3 spells CAIRGLNEQFF. CDR3 coding DNA: TGTGCCATCAGGGGACTCAATGAGCAGTTCTTC.

V gene TRBV2 combines with J gene TRBJ1-1; possibly TRBD1 for D (5 bases). The CDR3 contains 13 residues. Trimming left V 3 bases short and J 4 bases short, with 9 bases between. Germline CDR1 reads SNHLY; CDR2 reads FYNNEI. The chain's CDR3 is CASSEEGLTEAFF. CDR3 nucleotide sequence: TGTGCCAGCAGTGAGGAGGGGCTCACTGAAGCTTTCTTT.

This clonotype was seen only a few times. The V and J genes are TRBV12-3 or TRBV12-4 and TRBJ2-6; D possibly corresponds to TRBD1 (5 bases). The CDR3 contains 15 residues. Trimming left V 6 bases short and J 1 base short, with 10 bases between. CDR3 sequence: CASSPGLSGANVLTF. CDR3 coding DNA: TGTGCCAGCAGCCCAGGGCTGTCTGGGGCCAACGTCCTGACTTTC.

The genes are TRBV27 and TRBJ2-3; D may correspond to TRBD1 or TRBD2 (5 bases each). CDR1 and CDR2 (germline): MNHEY, SMNVEV (reference sequence). This CDR3 is built from 13 residues. CDR3 coding DNA: TGTACCCTAGTGGGGGAAGGTTCGGATACGCAGTATTTT. Protein product: CTLVGEGSDTQYF.

The rearrangement joins TRBV4-3 to TRBJ1-4; weak D call: TRBD1 (6 bases). The CDR3 sequence is 16 residues long. V lost 1 base and J 8 bases, leaving 17 bases between the germline ends. CDR1 is LGHNA and CDR2 is YSLEER in the germline V gene. CDR3 DNA sequence: TGCGCCAGCAGCCAAGTAGCGTACAGGGATGGGGAAAAACTGTTTTTT. It translates to CASSQVAYRDGEKLFF.

The V call is TRBV12-3 or TRBV12-4, the J call TRBJ2-3; no reliable D call. The germline V and J ends were trimmed by 3 bases and 0 bases, with 19 bases remaining between them. The CDR3 is 18 residues long. In DNA, the CDR3 is TGTGCCAGCAGTTTTCGTCTGAGGAAGGGATACAGCACAGATACGCAGTATTTT. It specifies CASSFRLRKGYSTDTQYF.

The table lists this clonotype with a few counts. V usage is TRBV18 and J usage is TRBJ2-1; 7 positions match TRBD1. The length of the CDR3 is 19 residues. J was trimmed by 0 bases and V by 6 bases; bases with no gene match: 17. Germline values: CDR1 KGHSH, CDR2 LQKENI. CDR3 sequence: CASSQTGTALSDSYNEQFF. The CDR3 DNA sequence: TGTGCCAGCTCGCAAACCGGGACAGCGCTCTCCGACTCCTACAATGAGCAGTTCTTC.

This clonotype was picked up a small number of times. J is TRBJ1-1 and V is TRBV5-1; 8 positions agree with TRBD1. There are 15 residues in the CDR3. CDR1 is SGHRS, CDR2 YFSETQ, per germline. V shed 2 bases, J shed 1 base, and the junction held 4 bases outside the gene matches. This chain's CDR3 is CASSFGQGGNTEAFF. Here the CDR3 DNA reads TGCGCCAGCAGCTTCGGACAGGGTGGGAACACTGAAGCTTTCTTT. Filled out from reference TRBV5-1 and TRBJ1-1, the complete variable domain reads KAGVTQTPRYLIKTRGQQVTLSCSPISGHRSVSWYQQTPGQGLQFLFEYFSETQRNKGNFPGRFSGRQFSNSRSEMNVSTLELGDSALYLCASSFGQGGNTEAFFGQGTRLTVV.

Written as DNA, the CDR3 is TGTGCCAGCAGCCCCTCCCGCCGGGACAAGAACACTGAAGCTTTCTTT. Its protein is CASSPSRRDKNTEAFF. The V gene is TRBV27, the J gene TRBJ1-1; TRBD1 is a possible D gene (6 bases). This CDR3 comprises 16 residues. The ends were cut back, 6 bases at V and 1 base at J, with 18 bases in the middle. Germline V gene data show CDR1 as MNHEY and CDR2 as SMNVEV (reference sequence).

This sequence joins TRBV5-1 and TRBJ1-1; TRBD1 is a possible D gene (6 bases). CDR1 is SGHRS, CDR2 YFSETQ, per germline. The V end was cut by 4 bases, the J end by 8 bases, with 33 bases between. The CDR3 contains 19 residues. The CDR3 here is CASSQAGPQGYLLGGEAFF. DNA for the CDR3: TGCGCCAGCAGCCAAGCGGGTCCCCAGGGGTACTTGCTCGGGGGGGAAGCTTTCTTT. The full variable domain, with the rest looked up from reference TRBV5-1 and TRBJ1-1, is KAGVTQTPRYLIKTRGQQVTLSCSPISGHRSVSWYQQTPGQGLQFLFEYFSETQRNKGNFPGRFSGRQFSNSRSEMNVSTLELGDSALYLCASSQAGPQGYLLGGEAFFGQGTRLTVV.

In this sample, this clonotype turned up a few times. The V and J genes are TRBV7-9 and TRBJ2-3; tentative D call: TRBD2 (5 bases). V shed 5 bases and J shed 1 base, with 16 bases lying between them. CDR1 and CDR2 (germline): SEHNR, FQNEAQ (reference sequence). The CDR3 is 16 amino acids. CDR3 in amino acids: CASSASGFRGTDTQYF. As DNA, the CDR3 is TGTGCCAGCAGCGCCTCGGGGTTCCGGGGCACAGATACGCAGTATTTT.

This chain uses TRBV5-1 with TRBJ1-2; TRBD1 matches 9 bases. The trim removed 4 bases at V and 8 bases at J, leaving 12 bases unmatched. Germline V gene data show CDR1 as SGHRS and CDR2 as YFSETQ. This CDR3 is 15 amino acids long. In nucleotides, the CDR3 is TGCGCCAGCAGCACGCCGGGACAGGGTTTGAGGGGCTACACCTTC. This translates into CASSTPGQGLRGYTF.

This clonotype was found a few times. The chain employs TRBV4-3 and TRBJ1-1; D not certain. The CDR3 covers 13 residues. CDR1 and CDR2 (germline): LGHNA, YSLEER. Between the trimmed V and J ends, which lost 0 bases and 7 bases, there was a span of 9 bases. The CDR3 region is CASSQDQTVEAFF. The CDR3 bases are TGCGCCAGCAGCCAAGATCAGACGGTTGAAGCTTTCTTT.

This clonotype has more than one count but fewer than ten. CDR3 sequence: CASSCGLAGGDTQYF. The CDR3 DNA reads as TGCGCCAGCAGCTGCGGACTAGCGGGGGGTGATACGCAGTATTTT. V and J are TRBV5-1 and TRBJ2-3; 14 nucleotides agree with TRBD2. The CDR3 spans 15 residues. Germline V gene sequence: CDR1 SGHRS, CDR2 YFSETQ. V trimming: 3 bases; J trimming: 6 bases; junction bases outside the gene matches: 3.

This clonotype was recorded many times. V usage is TRBV6-5 and J usage is TRBJ2-2; a possible D gene is TRBD1 (5 bases). CDR1 is MNHEY, CDR2 SVGAGI, per germline. The CDR3 length is 16 residues. With 5 bases removed from V and 0 bases from J, the gap between germline ends came to 13 bases. The CDR3: CASSTTAPPNTGELFF. CDR3 sequence (DNA): TGTGCCAGCAGTACGACAGCACCCCCGAACACCGGGGAGCTGTTTTTT.

The rearrangement joins TRBV12-5 to TRBJ1-4; perhaps TRBD1 as D (5 bases). V was shortened by 1 base and J by 0 bases, with 15 bases between the two germline ends. The germline gives CDR1 LGHNT, CDR2 FRNRAP. The CDR3 runs 18 residues. For the CDR3, the DNA is TGTGCTAGTGGTTTGGGAGGGACCGCTTCTGCAACTAATGAAAAACTGTTTTTT. It translates to CASGLGGTASATNEKLFF.

This clonotype was seen only a few times. The CDR3 here is CASSQDPGYQPQHF. The CDR3 DNA sequence: TGCGCCAGCAGCCAAGACCCGGGGTACCAGCCCCAGCATTTT. This chain uses TRBV4-1 with TRBJ1-5; D remains ambiguous. This CDR3 has 14 residues. V lost 0 bases, J lost 7 bases, and 10 bases lay in between. Germline-derived CDR1 and CDR2 are MGHRA and YSYEKL.

The chain links TRBV5-8 to TRBJ2-2, with D perhaps TRBD2 (5 bases). Trimming cost V 7 bases and J 4 bases, with 14 bases left between them. The CDR3 covers 14 residues. Per germline, CDR1 SGHTS and CDR2 YDEGEE. In DNA, the CDR3 is TGTGCCAGCGGCCTCGGGATCCTCACCGGGGAGCTGTTTTTT. Translating it yields CASGLGILTGELFF. Using reference TRBV5-8 and TRBJ2-2 for the parts outside the CDR3, the full variable domain is EAGVTQSPTHLIKTRGQQATLRCSPISGHTSVYWYQQALGLGLQFLLWYDEGEERNRGNFPPRFSGRQFPNYSSELNVNALELEDSALYLCASGLGILTGELFFGEGSRLTVL.